Described below is a single T cell receptor beta chain sequence and its context. What antigen it recognizes has not been identified. It has no much larger one-base neighbor in the sample; base qualities were not kept. The cohort comprised some 700 healthy bone marrow donors. At the time of sampling, every cohort member was nominally healthy, though immune exposures that went unrecorded were likely present. The donor was CMV seronegative and was included in the group of 352 seronegative cohort members. A peripheral blood sample was provided by each donor, and peripheral blood mononuclear cells were used for TCR beta sequencing. Genomic DNA extraction from the blood cell samples was performed with the Qiagen DNeasy Blood Extraction Kit. CDR1 SNHLY and CDR2 FYNNEI were looked up in the germline V gene. The CDR3 goes from the cysteine to the phenylalanine over 15 residues. The CDR3 DNA has 45 bases and is translated from base 1. The germline V end is reduced by 7 bases and the J end by 0 bases; junction bases left unmatched: 6.

The library was generated by the immunoSEQ multiplex PCR assay. A mixture of 60 forward primers for TCR Vbeta segments and 13 reverse primers for TCR Jbeta segments was used in the multiplex PCR. The CDR3 region of rearranged TCR beta genes was amplified from genomic DNA by a multiplex PCR assay. The Illumina HiSeq System was used to sequence the amplified TCR beta libraries as 87-base-pair reads. The original methods were these. A later analysis counted tens of millions of unique TCR beta chains across the 640 or so repertoires, and roughly 10 million of these chains were shared by at least two donors. Raw reads were error-corrected and collapsed into unique sequences by a nearest-neighbor algorithm in which closely related sequences were merged to remove PCR and sequencing errors. V, D and J gene segments were assigned by aligning CDR3 sequences to IMGT reference sequences. For a sequence to be retained, a match of at least six nucleotides was required to both a V gene segment and a J gene segment. Rearrangements were called productive when the CDR3 lacked stop codons and stayed in frame with V and J; all others were non-productive. Following IMGT convention, CDR3 was defined as the stretch from the second conserved V-encoded cysteine to the conserved J-encoded phenylalanine. The earlier analysis of fewer than 750 of the donors excluded sequences that lacked an unambiguous match to a single V gene segment. In an earlier analysis of approximately 560 of the donors, a V segment was called functional when productive rearrangements were above 56.7%, and segregating when the standard deviation between donors exceeded 5%. To diagnose cytomegalovirus status from the catalog of TCR beta chain sequences, a statistical classification framework was built. In a later analysis, V and J genes were assigned by comparing TCR nucleotide sequences against IMGT/GENE-DB human TR gene sequences. The TCRdist pipeline was used in a later analysis to assign CDR3 sequences and most-parsimonious VDJ recombination scenarios. In a later analysis, each TCR beta chain was defined by its CDR3 amino acid sequence together with its V-gene family, and reads lacking a unique V-gene family were excluded. In a later analysis, fewer than 650 highly shared, low-generation-probability nucleotide sequences were removed to address suspected cross-contamination and a sequencing artifact. For each public chain, a later analysis derived a clonal expansion index from normalized ranks of inferred template counts within each repertoire. A later analysis computed generation probabilities with a VDJ recombination model fitted to out-of-frame rearrangements, and checked the results against IGoR. In a later analysis, TCR-TCR, TCR-HLA and TCR-CMV co-occurrence was scored with hypergeometric tests, and a repertoire-size bias correction was applied to TCR pairs. In a later analysis, false discovery rates were estimated by permuting HLA or CMV assignments 20 times. In a later analysis, co-occurring TCRs were grouped with DBSCAN, and TCRdist sequence similarity was added when clustering was performed within HLA-allele-positive subsets. Repertoires with fewer than 30,000 or more than 120,000 public chains were left out of co-occurrence clustering, as were a handful of repertoires with anomalous nucleotide sharing. TCRdb took over this immuneACCESS table, retaining in-frame rearrangements with V and J assigned. Such tables are incomplete; in checked studies, under half of the missing clones stem from an unresolved V gene, and the remainder is unexplained. V, J and clone size were drawn from that table, and D and trimming were deduced from the DNA. The sample table contains more than 150,000 clones; only one count was recorded for roughly 83% of them. 0.2% to 0.3% of the sample belongs to the ten largest clones.

The data are from a study of cytomegalovirus exposure and HLA in healthy donors (dated by TCRdb to 2015 to 2018). In the study overall: In an earlier analysis of approximately 640 of the donors, 276 Gb of sequence data and some 100 million unique TCR beta sequences from roughly 190 million T cells were reported. Approximately 310 gigabases of sequencing data and around 87 million unique TCR sequences were included in an early release covering 500 to 750 HLA-typed donors. Among the roughly 430 genotyped donors, around 81% belonged to the genetic ancestry cluster associated with self-reported Caucasian donors. The study was designed to test whether signatures of past pathogen exposure could be identified by cataloging public T cell receptors. The study profiled the T cell repertoires of more than 500 subjects by immunosequencing and related them to cytomegalovirus serostatus. A separate validation cohort of 100 to 150 different subjects was used in addition to the approximately 700-subject first cohort. To predict cytomegalovirus infection status, the study brought together high-throughput TCR immunosequencing, statistical association of individual TCRs with disease status, and machine learning. A later analysis re-examined previously published TCR beta repertoires from 500 to 700 donors and added high-resolution HLA genotyping to investigate patterns of TCR occurrence. In the later analysis, no new phenotypic data were used to find candidate immune exposures; instead, reliance was placed on TCR beta sequences and their occurrence across donors. To decide whether each TCR beta V gene segment behaved as functional or pseudogenic, an earlier analysis of some 570 of the donors relied on high-throughput TCR beta sequencing. Donor age, sex, ethnicity and CMV serostatus were compiled alongside the repertoire data. A later genetic analysis used genome-wide SNP genotypes for about 65% of the 666 donors, treating that subset as a discovery cohort. Every discovery cohort repertoire had been produced on one sequencing platform. Class I and class II HLA loci were covered by the typing at four-digit resolution. Typing coverage differed by locus: A, B, C, DRB1 and DQB1 were typed in roughly 629-630 donors, DQA1 in 522, DPA1 in approximately 610, and DPB1 in 472. A few DR-DQ haplotypes were treated as single units for association and clustering because of strong linkage in the cohort. Across some 400 genotyped donors of the cohort, an average of roughly 250,000 unique TCR beta nucleotide sequences per donor were sequenced, and roughly 20% of those sequences were non-productive.

Paper-wide results and their limitations: Some IMGT-functional V segments, including TRBV6-2 and TRBV6-3, could not be told apart with the 87-base-pair reads, so those segments were excluded. In both the original and validation cohorts, the classifier was reported to diagnose cytomegalovirus status with high specificity and sensitivity. A further reported finding was that TCR beta sequences accurately predicted the HLA-A and HLA-B alleles for most subjects in the first cohort. The presence/absence analyses assumed that sequencing depth was roughly uniform across donors, and that assumption may not be true. Because HLA typing was unavailable for some donors at each locus, only the typed subset was used in association tests. Linkage disequilibrium might explain the correlated functional status among segregating V segments, but an unknown experimental factor could not be excluded. Across donors, most TCR sequences were observed very rarely, whereas some public TCRs were present in many individuals. Several of the top co-occurrence clusters appeared to be linked to parvovirus B19, influenza, CMV and Epstein-Barr virus, according to a later analysis. In vitro tests confirmed that a few of the cytomegalovirus-associated TCR beta chains recognize cytomegalovirus antigens. The earlier analysis of some 540 of the donors excluded approximately 15 rarely observed V segments, including chromosome 9 orphons, because counts were too low. The authors suggested that the approach could potentially be generalized to other disease states and immunological phenotypes. Only TCR beta chains were sequenced in this cohort, and the absence of alpha or paired-chain data limited detectable features. When HLA alleles, especially DR and DQ, strongly co-occurred, attributing TCR associations to individual alleles was difficult. A cluster of highly shared sequence variants was judged likely to represent a technical artifact of the sequencing pipeline. According to a later genetic analysis, donors in an Asian-associated ancestry cluster had fewer N-insertions in productive TCRs than the approximately 670-donor mean. Immune exposure information for the cohort was limited to CMV serostatus. In the study, roughly 160 TCR beta chains were listed as associated with cytomegalovirus. In a later analysis, over 15,000 TCR beta sequences were associated with specific HLA alleles at a false discovery rate of 0.05. V-gene and J-gene trimming of TCR beta chains was associated with a missense DCLRE1C variant in a later genetic analysis, and the association was replicated in an independent cohort. A later analysis found that most CMV-associated TCR beta chains appeared HLA-restricted, with HLA associations seemingly driven largely by CMV exposure. Compared with equally common non-associated chains, HLA-associated TCR beta chains in a later analysis were more clonally expanded and had lower generation probabilities. According to a later analysis, TCR association rates differed among HLA loci, with DRB1 alleles showing the most associated TCRs and HLA-C alleles showing the fewest. Broadly in line with IMGT annotations, most TCR beta V segments showed up in productive rearrangements about 87% or about 30% of the time in an earlier analysis of several hundred of the donors.

This TCR was recovered from a boy between 10 and 17 years old in good health and CMV-seronegative. The chain is encoded by TRBV2 joined to TRBJ2-1, with 7 junctional bases fitting TRBD1. Sample: PBMCs. The CDR3 reads CASNLRDSSYNEQFF. The bases are TGTGCCAGCAACCTCCGGGACAGCTCCTACAATGAGCAGTTCTTC.